The entry below gives a single T cell receptor beta chain sequence along with its context. The data stem from a study of T cells in Graves' hyperthyroidism and ophthalmopathy. V dropped 1 base and J dropped 8; count of bases not matched to a gene: 7. This CDR3 has 15 residues. TCR beta CDR3 sequences were amplified from RNA transcripts. HTBI primers drove first-round RT-PCR of the TCR CDR3. MiXCR, run by TCRdb on the multiplex PCR reads, gives a single entry per CDR3 protein. This table has about 610,000 distinct CDR3 sequences, roughly 15% appearing once. The TCR was taken from a woman in her thirties or forties with Graves' ophthalmopathy. The V and J genes are TRBV12-3 or TRBV12-4 and TRBJ1-2; the match to TRBD1 covers 10 bases. Sequencing was carried out using blood. The CDR3 DNA follows: TGTGCCAGCAGTTTAGGGGGGACAGGGGACTTCGGCTACACCTTC. It is translated as CASSLGGTGDFGYTF.